This entry features one TCR beta chain sequence. Its antigen is undetermined. These data originate in a study of vaccination effects on CD4 cells after COVID-19. Per the germline V gene, CDR1 is MNHNS and CDR2 is SASEGT. The CDR3 spans 14 residues. Trimming left V 3 bases short and J 0 bases short, with 6 bases between. Expansion with viral peptide pools was applied to antigen-specific CD4+ T cells by the ViraFEST assay prior to sequencing. CD4+ T cell isolation took place after nine to eleven days of culture. Vaccine recipients had no previous SARS-CoV-2 infection; their nucleocapsid antibodies were negative. The table came from immunoSEQ multiplex PCR; TCRdb's copy has only in-frame clones and leaves some out. The sample consists of 55,000 to 75,000 clones, roughly 70% of them appearing once.

The receptor was derived from a human donor who received a COVID-19 vaccine. The rearrangement links TRBV6-1 to TRBJ1-5; weak D call: TRBD1 (5 bases). Sequences were derived from CD4+ T cells from PBMCs cultured with HCoV-OC43 spike peptides, sampled before COVID-19 vaccination. Subset given: HCoV-OC43 spike overlapping peptide pool stimulation. CDR3 sequence (DNA): TGTGCCAGCAGTGATCAGGGTAGCAATCAGCCCCAGCATTTT. This codes for CASSDQGSNQPQHF.